One sample yielded the 9 T cell receptor beta chains listed below, sequenced in a study of blood T cell repertoires in COVID-19. Clones were read by immunoSEQ multiplex PCR, and TCRdb kept only the in-frame ones, dropping some. The table lists 300,000 or so clones, about 89% of them singletons. The sequenced sample was peripheral blood. These TCRs come from a woman aged 30 to 39 with COVID-19, enrolled during active disease.

The J gene is TRBJ2-5, the V gene TRBV7-8; D might be TRBD2 (7 bases). CDR3 length equals 16 residues. The germline V gene encodes CDR1 SGHVS and CDR2 FQNEAQ. V dropped 5 bases and J dropped 5 bases, with 21 bases sitting between them. The CDR3, as DNA: TGTGCCAGCAGCCCGCTAGGGGGGGGGCGCACTGAGACCCAGTACTTC. Translating it yields CASSPLGGGRTETQYF.

The chain recombines TRBV20-1 with TRBJ1-5, with 7 bases that match TRBD1. The ends lost 3 bases at V and 6 bases at J; junction bases unmatched: 2. Germline CDR1 reads DFQATT; CDR2 reads SNEGSKA (reference sequence). The CDR3 loop spans 12 amino acids. CDR3 coding DNA: TGCAGTGCTAGTGACAGGGCTCAGCCCCAGCATTTT. Translating it yields CSASDRAQPQHF.

The V and J genes are TRBV19 and TRBJ2-5; 7 nucleotides match TRBD1. Germline assignment: CDR1 LNHDA and CDR2 SQIVND (reference sequence). V lost 5 bases to trimming and J lost 1 base; unmatched junction nucleotides: 7. The CDR3 extends over 15 amino acids. The CDR3: CASSPLGTVQETQYF. The CDR3 bases are TGTGCCAGTAGTCCACTGGGGACAGTCCAAGAGACCCAGTACTTC.

The chain employs TRBV6-5 and TRBJ1-1; D remains unclear. The ends were cut back, 7 bases at V and 2 bases at J, with 5 bases in the middle. Germline CDR1 is MNHEY and CDR2 is SVGAGI. CDR3 length: 11 amino acids. The CDR3 coding sequence is TGTGCCAGCACTCTTAACACTGAAGCTTTCTTT. It is translated as CASTLNTEAFF.

The rearrangement joins TRBV28 to TRBJ1-1; D is ambiguous. V was cut by 6 bases and J by 2 bases, with 13 bases left in between. This CDR3 spans 14 amino acids. Germline loops: CDR1 MDHEN, CDR2 SYDVKM. The CDR3 coding sequence is TGTGCCAGCAGGATCTCGACACTTAACACTGAAGCTTTCTTT. Translated: CASRISTLNTEAFF.

Here the CDR3 DNA reads TGTGCCAGCAGCTTGCCCCCGGGACTAGCGGGACCTACCGGGGAGCTGTTTTTT. Its translation is CASSLPPGLAGPTGELFF. This chain joins TRBV5-5 and TRBJ2-2; 13 nucleotides match TRBD2. The CDR3 consists of 18 residues. J was trimmed by 5 bases and V by 1 base; bases with no gene match: 8. Germline V gives CDR1 SGHKS, CDR2 YYEKEE (reference sequence).

The chain recombines TRBV5-1 with TRBJ1-2; TRBD1 is a possible D gene (6 bases). Germline loops: CDR1 SGHRS, CDR2 YFSETQ. The CDR3 covers 16 residues. Trimming took off 0 bases at V and 5 bases at J, with 17 bases between the two ends. The CDR3 DNA follows: TGCGCCAGCAGCTTGGCCCAGGCGGGGGGCGTGTATGGCTACACCTTC. Amino acid sequence: CASSLAQAGGVYGYTF.

The gene calls are TRBV7-6 and TRBJ1-4; TRBD1 is a possible D gene (6 bases). Trimming took off 2 bases at V and 1 base at J, with 11 bases between the two ends. CDR3 length: 16 residues. Germline V gives CDR1 SGHVS, CDR2 FNYEAQ. This CDR3 reads CASSLRGGRTNEKLFF. CDR3 nucleotides: TGTGCCAGCAGCTTAAGAGGGGGTCGAACTAATGAAAAACTGTTTTTT.

The CDR3 bases are TGTGCCAGTAGTGTGGAGACAGGGGCCAATTCACCCCTCCACTTT. It is translated as CASSVETGANSPLHF. The chain has TRBV19 and TRBJ1-6, with 8 bases fitting TRBD1. This CDR3 is built from 15 residues. Trimming cost V 5 bases and J 7 bases; bases outside gene matches: 7. The germline V gene encodes CDR1 LNHDA and CDR2 SQIVND (reference sequence).